This TCR beta chain is from a study of beta chain features in type 1 diabetes. The isolated RNA, all of it, was reverse transcribed, so expressed TCRB transcripts were what got sequenced. Only in-frame clones appear in the TCRdb table, and some are missing; sequencing was by immunoSEQ multiplex PCR. The profile shows 150,000 to 200,000 clones, about 7.8% of them singletons. Unmatched junction bases numbered 4, after V lost 0 bases and J lost 3 bases. CDR1 and CDR2 (germline): MGHRA, YSYEKL. The CDR3 length is 16 residues. Notes on the study in general: Significant though moderate, a shortening of TCRB CDR3s appeared in all four CD4+ subsets of Type 1 diabetes patients.

This clone was detected ten times or more. As yet, its antigen is unknown. The J gene is TRBJ1-5, the V gene TRBV4-1; 8 bases are shared with TRBD1. The sample comprised central memory CD4+ T cells from blood. The receptor was isolated from a woman aged 40-49 years with type 1 diabetes. The CDR3 nucleotides read TGCGCCAGCAGCCAAGACTCGACAGGGGCCAATCAGCCCCAGCATTTT. Encoded protein: CASSQDSTGANQPQHF.